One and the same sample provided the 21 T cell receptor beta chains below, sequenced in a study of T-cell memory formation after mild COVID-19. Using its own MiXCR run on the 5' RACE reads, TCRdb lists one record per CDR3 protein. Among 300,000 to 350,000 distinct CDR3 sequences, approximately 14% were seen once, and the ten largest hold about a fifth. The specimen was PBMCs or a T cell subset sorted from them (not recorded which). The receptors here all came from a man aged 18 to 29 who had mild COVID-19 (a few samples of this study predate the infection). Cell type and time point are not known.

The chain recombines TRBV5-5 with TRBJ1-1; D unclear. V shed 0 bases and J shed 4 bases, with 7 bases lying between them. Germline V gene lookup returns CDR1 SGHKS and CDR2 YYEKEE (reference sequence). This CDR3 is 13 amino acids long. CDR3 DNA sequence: TGTGCCAGCAGCTTGGGCGGTACCACTGAAGCTTTCTTT. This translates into CASSLGGTTEAFF.

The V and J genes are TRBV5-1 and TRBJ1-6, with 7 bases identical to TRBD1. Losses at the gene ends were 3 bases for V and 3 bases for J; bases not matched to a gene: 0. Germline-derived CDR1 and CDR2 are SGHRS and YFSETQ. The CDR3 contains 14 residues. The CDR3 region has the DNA TGCGCCAGCAGCTACAGGGGCTATAATTCACCCCTCCACTTT. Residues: CASSYRGYNSPLHF. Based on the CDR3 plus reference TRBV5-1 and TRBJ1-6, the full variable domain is KAGVTQTPRYLIKTRGQQVTLSCSPISGHRSVSWYQQTPGQGLQFLFEYFSETQRNKGNFPGRFSGRQFSNSRSEMNVSTLELGDSALYLCASSYRGYNSPLHFGNGTRLTVT.

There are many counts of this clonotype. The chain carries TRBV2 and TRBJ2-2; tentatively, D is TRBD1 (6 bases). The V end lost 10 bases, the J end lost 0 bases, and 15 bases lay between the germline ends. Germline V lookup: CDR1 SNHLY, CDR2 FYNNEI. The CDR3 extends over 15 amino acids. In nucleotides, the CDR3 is TGTGCCACACTATCCGGGACAACGAACACCGGGGAGCTGTTTTTT. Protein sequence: CATLSGTTNTGELFF.

CDR3 sequence: CSARDWVSGSTDYEQYF. CDR3 nucleotides: TGCAGTGCTAGAGATTGGGTCAGCGGATCCACTGACTACGAGCAGTACTTC. The chain uses TRBV20-1 and TRBJ2-7; a possible D gene is TRBD2 (5 bases). V was pared by 0 bases and J by 3 bases, with 21 bases between. The germline gives CDR1 DFQATT, CDR2 SNEGSKA (reference sequence). The CDR3 is 17 residues long.

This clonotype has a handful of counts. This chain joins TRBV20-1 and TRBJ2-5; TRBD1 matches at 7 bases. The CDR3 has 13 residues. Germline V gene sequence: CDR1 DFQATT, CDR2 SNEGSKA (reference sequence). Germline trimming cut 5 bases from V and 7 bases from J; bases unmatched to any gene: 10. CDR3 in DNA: TGCAGTGCTCTCCGGGACAGCAAATTGACCCAGTACTTC. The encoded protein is CSALRDSKLTQYF.

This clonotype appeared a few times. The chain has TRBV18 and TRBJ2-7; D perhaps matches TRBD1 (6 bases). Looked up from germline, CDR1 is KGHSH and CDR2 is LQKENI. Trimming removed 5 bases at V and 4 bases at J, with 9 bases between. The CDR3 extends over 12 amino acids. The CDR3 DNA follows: TGTGCCAGCTCAGACACAGGGTACGAGCAGTACGTC. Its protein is CASSDTGYEQYV.

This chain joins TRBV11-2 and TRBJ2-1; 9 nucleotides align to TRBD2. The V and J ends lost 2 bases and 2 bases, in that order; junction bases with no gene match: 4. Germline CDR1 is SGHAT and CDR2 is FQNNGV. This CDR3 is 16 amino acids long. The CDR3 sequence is CASSLISGGAYNEQFF. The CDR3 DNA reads TGTGCCAGCAGCTTAATTAGCGGGGGAGCCTACAATGAGCAGTTCTTC.

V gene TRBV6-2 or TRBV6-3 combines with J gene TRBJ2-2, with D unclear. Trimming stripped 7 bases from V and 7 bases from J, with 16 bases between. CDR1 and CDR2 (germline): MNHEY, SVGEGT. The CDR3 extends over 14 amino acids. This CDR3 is CASIPDRIGGELFF. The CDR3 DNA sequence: TGTGCCAGCATTCCGGACCGCATTGGCGGGGAGCTGTTTTTT.

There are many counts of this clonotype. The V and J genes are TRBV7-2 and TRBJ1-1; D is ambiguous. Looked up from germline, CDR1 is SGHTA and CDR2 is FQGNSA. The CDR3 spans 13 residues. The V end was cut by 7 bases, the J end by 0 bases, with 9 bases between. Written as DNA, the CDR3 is TGTGCCAGCATCTTGGAAATGAACACTGAAGCTTTCTTT. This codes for CASILEMNTEAFF.

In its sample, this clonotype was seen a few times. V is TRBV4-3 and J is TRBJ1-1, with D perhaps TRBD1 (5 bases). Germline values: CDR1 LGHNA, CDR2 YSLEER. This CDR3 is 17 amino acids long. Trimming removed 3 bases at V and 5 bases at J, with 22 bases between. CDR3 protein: CASSHLPGEGKRTEAFF. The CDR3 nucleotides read TGCGCCAGCAGCCACCTACCTGGGGAGGGGAAAAGGACTGAAGCTTTCTTT.

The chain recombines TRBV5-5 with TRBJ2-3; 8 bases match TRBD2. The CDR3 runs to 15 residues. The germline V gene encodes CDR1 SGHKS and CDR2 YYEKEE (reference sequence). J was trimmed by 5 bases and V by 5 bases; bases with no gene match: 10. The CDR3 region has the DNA TGTGCCAGCAGTAAGACGGGGGGGTTCAGAGATACGCAGTATTTT. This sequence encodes CASSKTGGFRDTQYF.

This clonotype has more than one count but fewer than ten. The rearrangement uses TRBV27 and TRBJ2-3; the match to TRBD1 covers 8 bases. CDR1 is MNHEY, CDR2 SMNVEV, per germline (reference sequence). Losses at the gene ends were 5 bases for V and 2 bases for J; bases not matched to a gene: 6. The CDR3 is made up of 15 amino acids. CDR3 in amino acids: CASSPWTGSTDTQYF. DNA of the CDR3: TGTGCCAGCAGTCCATGGACAGGGTCCACAGATACGCAGTATTTT.

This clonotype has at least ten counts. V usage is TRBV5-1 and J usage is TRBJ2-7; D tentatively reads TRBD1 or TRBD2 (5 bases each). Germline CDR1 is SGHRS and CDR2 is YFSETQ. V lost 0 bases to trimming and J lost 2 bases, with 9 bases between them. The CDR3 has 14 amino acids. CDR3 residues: CASSLGRDPYEQYF. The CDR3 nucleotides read TGCGCCAGCAGCTTGGGCAGGGACCCCTACGAGCAGTACTTC.

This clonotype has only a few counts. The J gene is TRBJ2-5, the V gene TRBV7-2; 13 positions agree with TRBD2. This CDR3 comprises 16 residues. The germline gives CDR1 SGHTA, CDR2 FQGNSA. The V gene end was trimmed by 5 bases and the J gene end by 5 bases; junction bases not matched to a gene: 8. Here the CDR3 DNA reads TGTGCCAGCAGCCGAAGTGAGGGACTAGCGGGGGAGACCCAGTACTTC. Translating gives CASSRSEGLAGETQYF. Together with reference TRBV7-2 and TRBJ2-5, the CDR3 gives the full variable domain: GAGVSQSPSNKVTEKGKDVELRCDPISGHTALYWYRQSLGQGLEFLIYFQGNSAPDKSGLPSDRFSAERTGGSVSTLTIQRTQQEDSAVYLCASSRSEGLAGETQYFGPGTRLLVL.

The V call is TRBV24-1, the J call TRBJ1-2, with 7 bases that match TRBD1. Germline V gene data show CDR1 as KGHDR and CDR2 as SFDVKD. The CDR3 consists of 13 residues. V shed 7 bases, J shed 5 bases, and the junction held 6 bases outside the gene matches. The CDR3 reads CATSAGTDYGYTF. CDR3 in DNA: TGTGCCACCAGCGCCGGGACAGATTATGGCTACACCTTC.

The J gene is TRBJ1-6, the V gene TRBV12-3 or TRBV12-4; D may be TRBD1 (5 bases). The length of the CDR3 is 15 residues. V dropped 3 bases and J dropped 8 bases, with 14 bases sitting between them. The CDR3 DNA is TGTGCCAGCAGTTTCCCCGGGACGTCACATTCACCCCTCCACTTT. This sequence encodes CASSFPGTSHSPLHF.

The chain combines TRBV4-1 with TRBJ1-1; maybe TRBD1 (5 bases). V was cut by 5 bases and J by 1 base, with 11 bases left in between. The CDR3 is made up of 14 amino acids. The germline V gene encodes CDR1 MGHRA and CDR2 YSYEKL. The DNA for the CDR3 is TGCGCCAGCAGCGCTCGACAGAGGAACACTGAAGCTTTCTTT. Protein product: CASSARQRNTEAFF.

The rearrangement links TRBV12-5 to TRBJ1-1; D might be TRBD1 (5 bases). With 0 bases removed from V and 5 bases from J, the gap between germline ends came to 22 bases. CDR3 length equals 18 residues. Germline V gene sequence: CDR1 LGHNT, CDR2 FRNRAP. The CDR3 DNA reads TGTGCTAGTGGTTTGGTACGTTTCGGTGAAGGGGTAAGGACTGAAGCTTTCTTT. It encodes CASGLVRFGEGVRTEAFF.

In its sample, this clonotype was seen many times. CDR3 loop: CASSSVAGRYNEQFF. As DNA, the CDR3 is TGTGCCAGCAGCTCAGTAGCGGGGCGATACAATGAGCAGTTCTTC. V gene TRBV6-5 combines with J gene TRBJ2-1, with 8 bases matching TRBD2. The CDR3 loop spans 15 amino acids. V shed 6 bases, J shed 4 bases, and the junction held 8 bases outside the gene matches. CDR1 is MNHEY and CDR2 is SVGAGI in the germline V gene.

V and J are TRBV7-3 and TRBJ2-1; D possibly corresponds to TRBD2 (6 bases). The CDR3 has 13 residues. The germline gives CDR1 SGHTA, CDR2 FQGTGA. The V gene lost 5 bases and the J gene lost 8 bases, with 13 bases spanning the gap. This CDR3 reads CASSPLGGDEQFF. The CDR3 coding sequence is TGTGCCAGCAGCCCCCTGGGCGGGGATGAGCAGTTCTTC.

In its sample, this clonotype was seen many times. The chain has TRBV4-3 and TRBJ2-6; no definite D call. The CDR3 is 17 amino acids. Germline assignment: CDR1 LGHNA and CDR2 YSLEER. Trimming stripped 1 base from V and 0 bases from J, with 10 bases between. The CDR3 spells CASSQVEERSGANVLTF. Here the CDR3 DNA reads TGCGCCAGCAGCCAAGTAGAGGAGCGCTCTGGGGCCAACGTCCTGACTTTC.